This T cell receptor beta chain was recovered during a study of cytomegalovirus exposure and HLA in healthy donors. Study overall: Previous work identified 95 million to 120 million unique TCR beta sequences from some 170 million T cells. Findings of the study overall: Some V segments, including TRBV6-2 and TRBV6-3, were excluded as indistinguishable. Most TCRs appeared rarely, but some public TCRs recurred in many donors. Among CMV-associated TCR beta chains, most appeared HLA-restricted in a later analysis.

Looked up from germline, CDR1 is DFQATT and CDR2 is SNEGSKA (reference sequence). V lost 6 bases and J lost 6, with 12 bases in between. The CDR3 length is 11 residues. On this clone itself: As yet, its antigen is unknown.

Use of 60 Vbeta and 13 Jbeta primers characterized the PCR. Only in-frame clones appear in the TCRdb table, and some are missing; sequencing was by immunoSEQ multiplex PCR. The sample contains 110,000 or so clones, roughly three quarters of which appear only once. This TCR came from a man aged 50-60 years in good health and CMV-seropositive. V usage is TRBV20-1 and J usage is TRBJ2-7; D unclear. Material for sequencing was PBMCs. The CDR3 loop reads CSASTVGEQYF. CDR3 sequence (DNA): TGCAGTGCCTCGACTGTCGGCGAGCAGTACTTC.